The clone carrying this TCR beta chain was counted only a few times. The antigen remains unidentified. The record originates from a study of beta chain features in type 1 diabetes. Points from the study as a whole: Patients with Type 1 diabetes showed moderately but significantly shorter TCRB CDR3s in all four CD4+ subsets.

Germline CDR1 and CDR2: SEHNR and FQNEAQ (reference sequence). The CDR3 spans 13 residues. Trimming stripped 5 bases from V and 2 bases from J, with 10 bases between. cDNA synthesis used the whole RNA isolate, giving expressed TCRB sequences. TCRdb's copy holds only in-frame clones and misses some; the assay was immunoSEQ multiplex PCR. The sample holds around 240,000 clones, 16% seen once. The clonotype was recovered from a man aged 25-45 years with type 1 diabetes. V gene TRBV7-9 combines with J gene TRBJ2-7; D remains unclear. Sample: naive CD4+ T cells from blood. The CDR3 loop is CASSRTAPYEQYF. The CDR3 DNA reads TGTGCCAGCAGCCGAACAGCCCCCTACGAGCAGTACTTC.